The T cell receptor beta chain described here comes from a study of blood T cell repertoires in COVID-19. The overall study: Specimens from acute and convalescent COVID-19 originated in the United States, Italy and Spain.

TCRdb keeps only in-frame clones here, not all; method: immunoSEQ multiplex PCR. The data show 350,000 or so clones, 88% seen once. Adults between roughly 18 and 89 years of age took part from about 24 US areas. Shortly before study entry, within 2 weeks, exposed participants had met a COVID-19 case. The clonotype was recovered from a woman in her twenties or thirties who had been exposed to COVID-19. The sequencing sample was made of PBMCs or T cells enriched from blood (not recorded which).

CDR3 in amino acids: CASSLRLAGGLSTDTQYF. In nucleotides, the CDR3 is TGCGCCAGCAGCTTGCGACTAGCGGGAGGACTGAGCACAGATACGCAGTATTTT. The gene calls are TRBV5-1 and TRBJ2-3, with 13 bases fitting TRBD2. Germline values: CDR1 SGHRS, CDR2 YFSETQ. The length of the CDR3 is 18 residues. After removal of 1 base from V and 0 bases from J, the junction contained 5 bases not matched to a gene.